This record looks at one T cell receptor (beta chain) sequence and its context. The sample belongs to a study of blood T cell repertoires in COVID-19. Between the trimmed V and J ends, which lost 7 bases and 9 bases, there was a span of 16 bases. This CDR3 contains 14 residues. The germline gives CDR1 MNHEY, CDR2 SVGAGI. As handled by the study authors: Nucleated cell counts were estimated from reference gene primer amplification. Sequenced by immunoSEQ multiplex PCR; TCRdb stores in-frame clones only, minus some. Clone size and V and J calls were adopted from that table, with D and trimming inferred from the DNA. This table has 210,000 or so clones, about 77% appearing once.

Sequenced material: peripheral blood. J is TRBJ1-6 and V is TRBV6-5, with a weak D call TRBD1 (5 bases). This clonotype was obtained from a woman aged 80 or older with active or convalescent COVID-19. The chain's CDR3 is CASTSQRDFSPLHF. CDR3 bases: TGTGCCAGCACCTCCCAAAGGGACTTTTCACCCCTCCACTTT.